This T cell receptor beta chain emerged from a study of blood T cell repertoires in COVID-19 (dated by TCRdb to 2020 to 2021). For the study in its entirety: Samples from collaborators originated in the United States, Italy and Spain and spanned both the acute and convalescent phases of COVID-19. HLA class I and class II types, where available, came from metadata supplied by the sample provider rather than from assay-based typing. The repertoires were released in a freely available public database meant as a resource for research on the immune response to SARS-CoV-2. The samples were drawn from two sources: the first 160 participants of the ongoing ImmuneRACE study, and 1,000 to 1,500 subjects contributed by 6 global collaborators. The material from the prospective study consisted of cDNA or gDNA derived from T cells, B-cell-depleted T cells, or PBMCs. Nearly every sample came with metadata listing a de-identified subject ID, COVID-19 status, age in years and sex. Subjects who had been exposed to COVID-19, were actively infected with it, or had recovered from it provided the deeply sampled blood TCRbeta repertoires that made up the dataset. What the research found in general, with its limitations: The quantity of clinical and demographic metadata differed by source and by participant and was supplied without curation.

Whole blood was collected in K2EDTA tubes by collaborating institutions according to the institutions' own protocols. Collaborator samples were shipped for TCRbeta analysis as frozen whole blood, isolated PBMCs, or DNA extracted from either sample type. TCRbeta CDR3 regions were amplified from genomic DNA using the immunoSEQ Assay, a bias-controlled multiplex PCR. As for how the authors treated the data: Nucleated cell counts per sample were estimated from amplification of reference gene primers within the assay. Sequence reads were collapsed and filtered to measure the absolute abundance of every unique TCRbeta CDR3 rearrangement. For each sample, productive Simpson clonality was calculated as the square root of Simpson's diversity index over productive rearrangements. The source is immuneACCESS, and TCRdb retained only in-frame sequences with V and J called. Part of the clones is not carried over; for the studies checked, unresolved V genes explain less than half of this, and the remainder is unexplained. The V and J calls and clone size are taken from that table; D and trimming were inferred from the DNA. The sample data list 100,000 to 150,000 clones, and approximately 88% of these were observed just once. The ten largest clones represent approximately 10% of the sample.

From cysteine to phenylalanine, the CDR3 is 15 amino acids long. Only the CDR3 DNA is retained, 45 bases long and in frame from the first base. CDR1 and CDR2 were assigned from the germline V gene (reference sequence) as SGHNT and YYREEE. V was cut back by 3 bases and J by 3 bases, leaving a gap of 12 bases between them. On this clone itself: No antigen is known for it. Nothing much larger sits one base from this clone, and base qualities are not available.

The chain employs TRBV5-4 and TRBJ1-4; the D segment could be TRBD1, given 5 matching bases. The sample taken for sequencing was peripheral blood. This receptor was taken from a man between 50 and 59 years old with acute or convalescent COVID-19. In nucleotides, the sequence is TGTGCCAGCAGCTCCCGGGGGGGGGCTAATGAAAAACTGTTTTTT. It translates as CASSSRGGANEKLFF.